This TCR beta chain came from a study of T cell changes during pregnancy in multiple sclerosis. V was clipped by 4 bases and J by 0 bases, with 13 bases between them. Germline-derived CDR1 and CDR2 are MNHEY and SMNVEV (reference sequence). This CDR3 contains 16 residues. This clone occurred once. Sequencing used immunoSEQ multiplex PCR; TCRdb keeps in-frame clones, though not all of them. The sample contains 55,000 to 80,000 clones, approximately 93% of which appear only once. This TCR came from a female donor with multiple sclerosis, enrolled in a pregnancy study. The sample in question was CD8+ T cells from peripheral blood mononuclear cells, obtained in the second trimester of pregnancy. This sequence joins TRBV27 and TRBJ2-1; TRBD2 is a possible D gene (7 bases). CDR3 sequence reads: CASSWGGGPSYNEQFF. The CDR3 region has the DNA TGTGCCAGCAGTTGGGGAGGGGGACCCTCCTACAATGAGCAGTTCTTC.